A selection of T cell receptor beta chains follows, all from one sample in a study of T cell responses to AZD1222 COVID-19 vaccine. Assay: immunoSEQ multiplex PCR; the TCRdb copy retains only in-frame clones and omits some. The top ten hold approximately 2.8% of the sample, which has 70,000 to 85,000 clones, about 82% seen once. The material sequenced was peripheral blood, taken on day 0 of AZD1222 vaccination. Receptor source: an adult in good health. Each CDR3 is given without its conserved first and last residue. Each record gives: V gene, J gene, CDR3 protein.

TRBV3-1/TRBV3-2,TRBJ2-4,ASSHRDGGRLY
TRBV7-2,TRBJ1-3,ASSLAPVGASGNTIY
TRBV7-2,TRBJ2-2,ASSPFGSGELF
TRBV2,TRBJ2-1,ASNGGSGSYNEQF
TRBV7-3,TRBJ2-6,ASSLNTGEDSGANVLT
TRBV21-1,TRBJ2-5,ASSKVWQTTQY
TRBV6-2/TRBV6-3,TRBJ2-1,ASSYTSLNEQF
TRBV5-1,TRBJ2-1,ATSNTGTSGSDPPGNEQF
TRBV2,TRBJ1-2,ASSSTVNGGYT
TRBV3-1/TRBV3-2,TRBJ2-7,ASSHFKRGDYEQY
TRBV4-3,TRBJ2-1,ASSQEGQGGYNEQF
TRBV25-1,TRBJ2-7,ASSDTYEQY
TRBV25-1,TRBJ1-2,ASSEWKEADGYT
TRBV6-2/TRBV6-3,TRBJ2-5,ASSHGTGNQETQY
TRBV24-1,TRBJ2-1,ATSDGSDNEQF
TRBV7-2,TRBJ2-7,ASSLEARGIEQY
TRBV25-1,TRBJ2-3,ASSESSGRFTDTQY
TRBV6-6,TRBJ2-1,ASSLGLAGENEQF